The rows below give T cell receptor beta chains drawn from one sample of a study of blood T cell repertoires in COVID-19. Assay used: immunoSEQ multiplex PCR; TCRdb lists only in-frame clones, some missing. The sample comprises under 100,000 clones, about nine tenths of which are singletons, and 4% to 6% rests with the top ten. Sequenced: peripheral blood. These TCRs come from a man aged 45-60 years with acute or convalescent COVID-19. Each CDR3 is given with its conserved first and last residue. A D gene is named only where the DNA matches it firmly. Clone size is stated in some rows and not others, as once, few, many or a class when expanded.

DNA | CDR3 | D | J | size | V
TGTGCCATCAGTGAGTCGAGAAGGGGCAGCAATCAGCCCCAGCATTTT | CAISESRRGSNQPQHF | - | TRBJ1-5 | - | TRBV10-3
TGTGCCAGCAGTTACCCCGCACTGGATACGCAGTATTTT | CASSYPALDTQYF | - | TRBJ2-3 | few | TRBV6-2/TRBV6-3
TGTGCCAGCAGTTACCGGGGGAGCTCCTACAATGAGCAGTTCTTC | CASSYRGSSYNEQFF | - | TRBJ2-1 | - | TRBV6-2/TRBV6-3
TGTGCCAGCAGTTACGGGACTAATAGCAATCAGCCCCAGCATTTT | CASSYGTNSNQPQHF | - | TRBJ1-5 | - | TRBV6-5
TGTGCCAGCAGCTGGGAGGAGGGCTCCTACGAGCAGTACTTC | CASSWEEGSYEQYF | - | TRBJ2-7 | - | TRBV11-3
TGTGCCAGTAGTTTAGGACAGGGGTATTTCAACTATGGCTACACCTTC | CASSLGQGYFNYGYTF | TRBD1 | TRBJ1-2 | - | TRBV19
TGTGCCAGCTTCCAGCGGGCCTCCTACGAGCAGTACTTC | CASFQRASYEQYF | - | TRBJ2-7 | few | TRBV5-5
TGTGCCAGCAGCCCTGGACAGGGGAGGGAAAAACTGTTTTTT | CASSPGQGREKLFF | TRBD1 | TRBJ1-4 | - | TRBV5-4
TGCGCCAGCAGCTATACAGGGGGGGTAGAGACCCAGTACTTC | CASSYTGGVETQYF | - | TRBJ2-5 | - | TRBV5-1
TGTGCCATCAGTGAGTCCCCCCCGGCTGAGACTAGCGGAGTGCCCCTTTCCCATTTC | CAISESPPAETSGVPLSHF | TRBD2 | TRBJ2-3 | - | TRBV10-3
TGTGCCAGCAGCGGGTGGGGTCCGGGGATCCCCCACGAGCAGTACTTC | CASSGWGPGIPHEQYF | - | TRBJ2-7 | - | TRBV27
TGCAGTGCTAGTGCGCGCTACCAACTATACAATGAGCAGTTCTTC | CSASARYQLYNEQFF | - | TRBJ2-1 | - | TRBV20-1
TGTGCCTGGAGTGTTCAGGGGGCCGATTCACCCCTCCACTTT | CAWSVQGADSPLHF | TRBD1 | TRBJ1-6 | once | TRBV30
TGTGCCACCTTCCTAGGGGGGGTGGGCTATGGCTACACCTTC | CATFLGGVGYGYTF | - | TRBJ1-2 | - | TRBV10-3
TGCGCCAGCAGCCTGCCCTACTCCGGGACGGGGGTGGACGAGCAGTACTTC | CASSLPYSGTGVDEQYF | - | TRBJ2-7 | - | TRBV5-1
TGTGCCAGCAGTCCCTGGGGGGGGCTGGCTGGAAACACCATATATTTT | CASSPWGGLAGNTIYF | - | TRBJ1-3 | - | TRBV27
TGTGCCAGCAGTTTATCTGCGGGGCGGCAAGAGACCCAGTACTTC | CASSLSAGRQETQYF | - | TRBJ2-5 | - | TRBV27
TGCGCCAGCAGCCAAGGCACAGGGCAGGAACTACTCGGCAACACCAATGAGCAGTTCTTC | CASSQGTGQELLGNTNEQFF | - | TRBJ2-1 | once | TRBV4-3
TGCGCCAGCAGCTTTTGGACAGGACCCTACGAGCAGTACTTC | CASSFWTGPYEQYF | TRBD1 | TRBJ2-7 | few | TRBV5-1
TGTGCCAGCAGCTTAACCGGGAACAGGGAAGGAAACACCATATATTTT | CASSLTGNREGNTIYF | - | TRBJ1-3 | - | TRBV7-9
TGTGCCAGCAGATCGACAGGTGGCTACACCTTC | CASRSTGGYTF | - | TRBJ1-2 | - | TRBV3-1/TRBV3-2
TGCGCCAGCAGCCCAACTAGCGGAGGGATATCTGGGGCCAACGTCCTGACTTTC | CASSPTSGGISGANVLTF | TRBD2 | TRBJ2-6 | - | TRBV5-1
TGTGCCAGCTCACCTACCGGGACACTCTACAATGAGCAGTTCTTC | CASSPTGTLYNEQFF | - | TRBJ2-1 | - | TRBV18
TGTGCCAGCAGCCAGGCCGGTCTAGCGGGAGGGGAGACCCAGTACTTC | CASSQAGLAGGETQYF | TRBD2 | TRBJ2-5 | once | TRBV3-1/TRBV3-2